This note documents a single TCR beta chain sequence. The CDR3 loop spans 14 amino acids. Per the germline V gene, CDR1 is MGHRA and CDR2 is YSYEKL. V lost 4 bases and J lost 5; bases outside the gene matches: 4. As part of library construction, unique molecular identifiers were attached to individual cDNA molecules. TCRdb re-analysed the 5' RACE reads in MiXCR, keeping a single row per CDR3 protein. The sample shows just under 65,000 distinct CDR3 sequences, roughly 9% of them seen only once. The sample originates from a study of early T cells in non-severe SARS-CoV-2 infection. The source was whole blood, collected at baseline. The rearrangement links TRBV4-1 to TRBJ2-5; TRBD1 matches 10 bases. The TCR sequence derives from an adult who was a healthcare worker with PCR-confirmed SARS-CoV-2 infection or an uninfected control (not recorded which). The CDR3 spells CASSLDRGQETQYF. As DNA, the CDR3 is TGCGCCAGCAGCCTTGACAGGGGGCAGGAGACCCAGTACTTC.